The following is a T cell receptor beta chain sequence with its context. This CDR3 region has 15 residues. Trimming took 4 bases from V and 7 from J, leaving 17 bases between them. The germline V gene has CDR1 SGHDT and CDR2 YYEEEE. The protocol was immunoSEQ multiplex PCR, while the TCRdb copy is restricted to in-frame clones and leaves out a portion. This sample yields over 55,000 clones, of which 84% are seen a single time; nearly 0.8% belongs to the top ten. The data belong to a study of OX40 agonist ivuxolimab in advanced cancers. The rearrangement joins TRBV5-6 to TRBJ2-2; maybe TRBD1 (5 bases). The clonotype comes from an adult with an advanced solid tumor such as melanoma, head and neck, liver or kidney cancer. The material was CD4+ or CD8+ T cells sorted from blood, obtained in a trial of the OX40 agonist ivuxolimab. The DNA of the CDR3 is TGTGCCAGCAGCCGGCAAGTCAGGGATTTCGGGGAGCTGTTTTTT. It specifies CASSRQVRDFGELFF.